This TCR beta chain comes out of a study of blood T cell repertoires in COVID-19. Study information: The origin of the acute and convalescent COVID-19 samples was the United States, Italy and Spain.

Original processing methods: Reference gene primer amplification yielded estimated nucleated cell counts. The method was immunoSEQ multiplex PCR; TCRdb's version includes in-frame clones alone and lacks a portion of them. The V and J calls and the clone size are those of that table, but D and trimming were determined from the DNA. This sample carries more than 200,000 clones, roughly 87% of them seen once, and the ten largest clones take about 0.65%. Trimming left V 2 bases short and J 5 bases short, with 15 bases between. CDR1 and CDR2 from the germline V gene are SGHVS and FQNEAQ. This CDR3 is 15 amino acids long.

This chain joins TRBV7-8 and TRBJ1-1; D is possibly TRBD1 (5 bases). The receptor comes from a human donor in a cohort sampled during active COVID-19. Sequencing was performed on peripheral blood. CDR3 sequence (DNA): TGTGCCAGCAGCTTACCTCCGGGGGTAGGTACTGAAGCTTTCTTT. This translates into CASSLPPGVGTEAFF.